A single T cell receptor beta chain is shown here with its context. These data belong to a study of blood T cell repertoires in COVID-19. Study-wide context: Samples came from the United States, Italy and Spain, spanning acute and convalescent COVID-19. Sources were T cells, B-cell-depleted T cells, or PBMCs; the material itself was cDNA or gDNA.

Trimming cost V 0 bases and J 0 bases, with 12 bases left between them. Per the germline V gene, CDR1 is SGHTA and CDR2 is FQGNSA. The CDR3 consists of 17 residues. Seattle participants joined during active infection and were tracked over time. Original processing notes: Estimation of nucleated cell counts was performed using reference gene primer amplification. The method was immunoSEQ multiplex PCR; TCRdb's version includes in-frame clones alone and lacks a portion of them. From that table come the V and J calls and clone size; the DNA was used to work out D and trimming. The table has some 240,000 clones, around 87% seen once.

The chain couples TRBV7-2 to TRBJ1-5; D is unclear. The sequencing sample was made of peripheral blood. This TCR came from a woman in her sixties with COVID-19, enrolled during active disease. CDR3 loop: CASSLAADDYSNQPQHF. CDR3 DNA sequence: TGTGCCAGCAGCTTAGCGGCAGATGACTATAGCAATCAGCCCCAGCATTTT.